These 8 T cell receptor beta chains originate from one sample sequenced in a study of blood T cells in healthy people across ages. Then a second PCR, running about 6 to 11 cycles, was carried out with a sample-barcoded 5' primer and a J-beta primer mix. From the 5' RACE reads, TCRdb called clonotypes with MiXCR, one entry per CDR3 protein. The sample includes 550,000 to 600,000 distinct CDR3 sequences, around half of them seen just once. Sequencing was carried out using blood. Every receptor here comes from an elderly man in good health.

The V gene is TRBV20-1, the J gene TRBJ1-6; D might be TRBD1 (5 bases). The V and J ends lost 3 bases and 5 bases respectively, with 14 bases between them. The CDR3 spans 15 residues. Germline lookup yields CDR1 DFQATT and CDR2 SNEGSKA (reference sequence). The CDR3 DNA sequence: TGCAGTGCTAGGGGGTGGACACTTGATAATTCACCCCTCCACTTT. Its translation is CSARGWTLDNSPLHF.

CDR3 region: CASSSMARGDEQFF. The DNA of the CDR3 is TGTGCCAGCAGCTCGATGGCGCGTGGCGATGAGCAGTTCTTC. This chain links TRBV7-3 with TRBJ2-1, with D hard to call. V was clipped by 4 bases and J by 8 bases, with 15 bases between them. This CDR3 spans 14 amino acids. Germline V gene lookup returns CDR1 SGHTA and CDR2 FQGTGA.

This clonotype came up a few times. The J gene is TRBJ2-7, the V gene TRBV20-1; D may be TRBD2 (5 bases). Per the germline V gene, CDR1 is DFQATT and CDR2 is SNEGSKA (reference sequence). The CDR3 has 13 amino acids. The CDR3 region is CSARVGTRDEQYF. CDR3 in DNA: TGCAGCGCCCGCGTCGGAACTAGGGACGAGCAGTACTTC.

A single count supports this clonotype. The V gene is TRBV7-2, the J gene TRBJ2-5, with D unclear. V was cut by 2 bases and J by 4 bases, with 8 bases left in between. The germline gives CDR1 SGHTA, CDR2 FQGNSA. This CDR3 has 13 residues. The CDR3, as DNA: TGTGCCAGCAGCTTAACCTACCCAGAGACCCAGTACTTC. This sequence encodes CASSLTYPETQYF.

The V and J genes are TRBV29-1 and TRBJ2-5; D gene unclear. Germline CDR1 SQVTM, CDR2 ANQGSEA. The CDR3 is 11 residues long. Trimming left V 0 bases short and J 4 bases short, with 3 bases between. The CDR3, as DNA: TGCAGCGTTGAAGACGCAGAGACCCAGTACTTC. This gives the protein CSVEDAETQYF.

The gene calls are TRBV27 and TRBJ1-4, with D hard to call. V gave up 4 bases and J gave up 7 bases, with 19 bases separating them. Germline assignment: CDR1 MNHEY and CDR2 SMNVEV (reference sequence). The CDR3 spans 16 residues. CDR3 sequence (DNA): TGTGCCAGCAGTTCTTCCCGACCGTCCCAAGGTGAAAAACTGTTTTTT. It translates to CASSSSRPSQGEKLFF.

The V call is TRBV12-3 or TRBV12-4, the J call TRBJ2-7; the match to TRBD2 covers 7 bases. The CDR3 totals 15 residues. V was pared by 5 bases and J by 6 bases, with 13 bases of the junction left unmatched. The chain's CDR3 is CASSPAGRRDSEQYF. CDR3 coding DNA: TGTGCCAGCAGTCCAGCGGGAAGAAGGGATAGCGAGCAGTACTTC.

This clonotype was counted between two and nine times. CDR3 sequence: CASRPSGMGYNEQFF. The CDR3 coding sequence is TGCGCCAGCAGGCCTAGCGGGATGGGCTACAATGAGCAGTTCTTC. This sequence joins TRBV5-1 and TRBJ2-1; TRBD2 matches 9 bases. The CDR3 has 15 amino acids. Germline CDR1 reads SGHRS; CDR2 reads YFSETQ. The junction had 6 bases not matched to a gene; V was cut back by 5 bases and J by 3 bases.